The sequence of this T cell receptor (beta chain) was determined in a study of monozygotic twins with inflammatory bowel disease. After skipping T cell sorting, the authors isolated total RNA from whole blood. Remarks on this clonotype: Its antigen is currently unknown.

General study points: Sharing of clonotypes with others was lower in IBD patients than in healthy twins, and this was especially so with disease activity.

For every sample, eight separate reactions were used to make cDNA. TCRdb reprocessed the 5' RACE reads and keeps a single row for each CDR3 protein, giving no DNA. Its listing shows about 160,000 distinct CDR3 sequences. This TCR was sampled from a human donor with ulcerative colitis or Crohn's disease, or a healthy co-twin of an affected twin (not recorded which). Material for sequencing was blood.

CDR3 protein: CAISESPASDEQYF. The chain recombines TRBV10-3 with TRBJ2-7. The CDR3 length is 14 residues. In germline, CDR1 is ENHRY, CDR2 SYGVKD.